One sample yielded the 10 T cell receptor beta chains listed below, sequenced in a study of cytomegalovirus exposure and HLA in healthy donors (dated by TCRdb to about 2017). Libraries were prepared through the immunoSEQ multiplex PCR assay. For the multiplex PCR, a mixture combining 60 forward primers for TCR Vbeta segments and 13 reverse primers for TCR Jbeta segments was used. TCRdb holds this immuneACCESS table with in-frame rearrangements only. Some clones are missing; in checked studies, unresolved V genes explain under half, and the rest has no known cause. A total of 100,000 to 130,000 clones appear in this sample, roughly 82% of them only once. The top ten clones comprise 4.2% of the sample. Sequenced: PBMCs. These receptors were collected from a male donor in good health and CMV-seronegative.

This clone appeared a few times. The rearrangement uses TRBV19 and TRBJ2-5; 7 bases fit TRBD2. Germline CDR1 is LNHDA and CDR2 is SQIVND (reference sequence). The ends lost 5 bases at V and 5 bases at J; junction bases unmatched: 11. The CDR3 contains 15 residues. This CDR3 reads CASSFSGGRIETQYF. CDR3 sequence (DNA): TGTGCCAGTAGTTTTTCTGGCGGGAGAATTGAGACCCAGTACTTC. Using reference TRBV19 and TRBJ2-5 for the parts outside the CDR3, the full variable domain is DGGITQSPKYLFRKEGQNVTLSCEQNLNHDAMYWYRQDPGQGLRLIYYSQIVNDFQKGDIAEGYSVSREKKESFPLTVTSAQKNPTAFYLCASSFSGGRIETQYFGPGTRLLVL.

This sequence joins TRBV5-6 and TRBJ2-7; 10 bases match TRBD1. In germline, CDR1 is SGHDT, CDR2 YYEEEE. The trim removed 3 bases at V and 3 bases at J, leaving 3 bases unmatched. This CDR3 is built from 14 residues. The CDR3 DNA reads TGTGCCAGCAGCTCGGACAGGGGGTTCTACGAGCAGTACTTC. Amino acid sequence: CASSSDRGFYEQYF.

The genes are TRBV7-7 and TRBJ2-5; TRBD1 aligns across 8 bases. J was trimmed by 5 bases and V by 5 bases; bases with no gene match: 7. The CDR3 is 14 residues long. Germline CDR1 is SSHAT and CDR2 is FNYEAQ (reference sequence). In nucleotides, the CDR3 is TGTGCCAGCAGCCGGACAGGGTTCGGCGAGACCCAGTACTTC. Translated: CASSRTGFGETQYF.

This clone showed up just a few times. V and J are TRBV7-8 and TRBJ2-1; 7 nucleotides match TRBD2. CDR1 is SGHVS and CDR2 is FQNEAQ in the germline V gene. Trimming took 2 bases from V and 8 from J; bases not matched to a gene: 6. The CDR3 is made up of 14 amino acids. The chain's CDR3 is CASSLRLAAHEQFF. The CDR3, as DNA: TGTGCCAGCAGCTTACGACTAGCTGCCCATGAGCAGTTCTTC.

The rearrangement joins TRBV6-1 to TRBJ2-1; 9 bases match TRBD2. The CDR3 has 13 amino acids. Germline trimming cut 11 bases from V and 5 bases from J; bases unmatched to any gene: 7. Germline CDR1 MNHNS, CDR2 SASEGT. The CDR3 DNA sequence: TGTGCCGGAAAGACTAGCGGTAACAATGAGCAGTTCTTC. Amino acids: CAGKTSGNNEQFF.

The rearrangement links TRBV7-6 to TRBJ1-4; TRBD1 matches 8 bases. The junction had 2 bases not matched to a gene; V was cut back by 2 bases and J by 6 bases. This CDR3 is built from 14 residues. Germline CDR1 and CDR2: SGHVS and FNYEAQ. The CDR3, as DNA: TGTGCCAGCAGCTTATCAGGGGGCGATGAAAAACTGTTTTTT. Residues: CASSLSGGDEKLFF.

The rearrangement joins TRBV10-2 to TRBJ2-1; 9 bases align to TRBD2. CDR1 and CDR2 from the germline V gene are WSHSY and SAAADI. V shed 3 bases, J shed 6 bases, and the junction held 9 bases outside the gene matches. The CDR3 contains 16 residues. CDR3 DNA sequence: TGCGCCAGCAGTGATCGTGGGACTAGCAGTAGCAATGAGCAGTTCTTC. Translated: CASSDRGTSSSNEQFF.

V and J are TRBV6-5 and TRBJ2-1; 7 bases align to TRBD2. Germline V gene sequence: CDR1 MNHEY, CDR2 SVGAGI. The CDR3 runs 11 residues. The ends lost 6 bases at V and 9 bases at J; junction bases unmatched: 2. CDR3 loop: CASSPGGEQFF. The CDR3 bases are TGTGCCAGCAGCCCGGGAGGTGAGCAGTTCTTC.

The V and J genes are TRBV19 and TRBJ2-7, with D uncertain. This CDR3 comprises 15 residues. Germline CDR1 and CDR2: LNHDA and SQIVND (reference sequence). Trimming stripped 6 bases from V and 5 bases from J, with 20 bases between. CDR3 nucleotide sequence: TGTGCCAGTAGGCCCACCTGGGCCGCCCAGGACGAGCAGTACTTC. Translated: CASRPTWAAQDEQYF.

V is TRBV5-1 and J is TRBJ2-7; 11 nucleotides line up with TRBD1. The germline CDR1 and CDR2 sequences are SGHRS and YFSETQ. The length of the CDR3 is 14 residues. The V and J ends lost 3 bases and 4 bases, in that order; junction bases with no gene match: 3. CDR3 sequence: CASSWDRGSYEQYF. The CDR3 DNA follows: TGCGCCAGCAGCTGGGACAGGGGGTCTTACGAGCAGTACTTC.